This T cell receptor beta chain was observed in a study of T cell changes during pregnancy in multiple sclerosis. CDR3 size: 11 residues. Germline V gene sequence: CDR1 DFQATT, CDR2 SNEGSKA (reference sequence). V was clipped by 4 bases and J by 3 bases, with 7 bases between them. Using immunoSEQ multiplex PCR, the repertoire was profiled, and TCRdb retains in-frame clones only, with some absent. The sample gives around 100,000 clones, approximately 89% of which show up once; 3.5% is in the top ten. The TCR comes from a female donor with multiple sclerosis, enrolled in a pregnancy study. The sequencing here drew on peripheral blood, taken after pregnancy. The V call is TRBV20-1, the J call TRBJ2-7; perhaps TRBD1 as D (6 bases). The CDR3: CSAKGGYEQYF. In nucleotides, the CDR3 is TGCAGTGCTAAAGGGGGCTACGAGCAGTACTTC.